The 18 T cell receptor beta chains below come from one sample, sequenced in a study of OX40 agonist ivuxolimab in advanced cancers. Libraries were prepared by immunoSEQ multiplex PCR; TCRdb keeps only in-frame clonotypes and omits some of them. The data contain tens of thousands of clones, 85% to 90% of them singletons. The material was CD4+ or CD8+ T cells sorted from blood, obtained in a trial of the OX40 agonist ivuxolimab. These receptors were collected from an adult with an advanced solid tumor such as melanoma, head and neck, liver or kidney cancer.

The rearrangement joins TRBV5-1 to TRBJ1-1, with 10 bases lining up with TRBD1. CDR1 is SGHRS, CDR2 YFSETQ, per germline. The CDR3 runs to 15 residues. The junction had 9 bases not matched to a gene; V was cut back by 9 bases and J by 1 base. For the CDR3, the DNA is TGCGCCACACACTGGACAGGGGGTCAGAACACTGAAGCTTTCTTT. Its translation is CATHWTGGQNTEAFF.

The V gene is TRBV29-1, the J gene TRBJ1-2, with a weak D call TRBD1 (5 bases). The CDR3 spans 12 residues. Per germline, CDR1 SQVTM and CDR2 ANQGSEA. Trimming removed 7 bases at V and 2 bases at J, with 11 bases between. The DNA for the CDR3 is TGCAGCGACGACAGTCTCAACTATGGCTACACCTTC. It codes for CSDDSLNYGYTF.

This chain uses TRBV9 with TRBJ1-1; no definite D call. The CDR3 contains 13 residues. Trimming stripped 2 bases from V and 1 base from J, with 6 bases between. CDR1 is SGDLS and CDR2 is YYNGEE in the germline V gene. CDR3 protein: CASSVGSNTEAFF. DNA of the CDR3: TGTGCCAGCAGCGTTGGGTCGAACACTGAAGCTTTCTTT.

The count of this clone is one. The V call is TRBV5-8, the J call TRBJ2-7; D tentatively fits TRBD1 or TRBD2 (5 bases each). Germline loops: CDR1 SGHTS, CDR2 YDEGEE. V lost 3 bases, J lost 7 bases, and 17 bases lay in between. The CDR3 runs to 14 residues. The CDR3 region has the DNA TGTGCCAGCAGCTCGGGACCGACCCCCTCTGAGCAGTACTTC. The encoded protein is CASSSGPTPSEQYF.

The rearrangement links TRBV7-8 to TRBJ2-2; 7 nucleotides agree with TRBD1. This CDR3 spans 16 amino acids. The V and J ends lost 2 bases and 2 bases, in that order; junction bases with no gene match: 5. CDR1 and CDR2 (germline): SGHVS, FQNEAQ. The CDR3 region is CASSLPTGDNTGELFF. The DNA for the CDR3 is TGTGCCAGCAGCTTACCAACAGGGGATAACACCGGGGAGCTGTTTTTT.

The V and J genes are TRBV5-1 and TRBJ1-1; D not certain. The CDR3 runs to 14 residues. CDR1 and CDR2 from the germline V gene are SGHRS and YFSETQ. With 0 bases removed from V and 5 bases from J, the gap between germline ends came to 11 bases. Here the CDR3 DNA reads TGCGCCAGCAGCTTGGTGGGATGGAATACTGAAGCTTTCTTT. Protein: CASSLVGWNTEAFF.

This chain links TRBV27 with TRBJ2-1; the D gene is possibly TRBD1 (6 bases). This CDR3 is built from 15 residues. Germline CDR1 is MNHEY and CDR2 is SMNVEV (reference sequence). V lost 1 base and J 3 bases, leaving 10 bases between the germline ends. In DNA form, the CDR3 reads TGTGCCAGCAGTTTATTTGCAGGGGACTACAATGAGCAGTTCTTC. Amino acid sequence: CASSLFAGDYNEQFF.

V usage is TRBV19 and J usage is TRBJ2-1, with a weak D call TRBD1 (6 bases). The germline V gene encodes CDR1 LNHDA and CDR2 SQIVND (reference sequence). V lost 3 bases, J lost 3 bases, and 6 bases lay in between. The CDR3 loop spans 13 amino acids. DNA of the CDR3: TGTGCCAGTAGTATGGGACACTACAATGAGCAGTTCTTC. This gives the protein CASSMGHYNEQFF.

V gene TRBV28 combines with J gene TRBJ2-7; D ambiguous. Looked up from germline, CDR1 is MDHEN and CDR2 is SYDVKM. CDR3 length: 14 residues. The V gene lost 6 bases and the J gene lost 5 bases, with 17 bases spanning the gap. The CDR3 protein is CASSPDVGRDEQYF. The CDR3 coding sequence is TGTGCCAGCAGCCCGGATGTGGGAAGGGACGAGCAGTACTTC. Combining the CDR3 with reference TRBV28 and TRBJ2-7 gives the whole variable domain DVKVTQSSRYLVKRTGEKVFLECVQDMDHENMFWYRQDPGLGLRLIYFSYDVKMKEKGDIPEGYSVSREKKERFSLILESASTNQTSMYLCASSPDVGRDEQYFGPGTRLTVT.

This clone was recorded once. The rearrangement links TRBV18 to TRBJ2-3; D assignment may be TRBD1 or TRBD2 (5 bases each). Per germline, CDR1 KGHSH and CDR2 LQKENI. The CDR3 runs to 14 residues. V lost 3 bases and J 0 bases, leaving 7 bases between the germline ends. The CDR3 DNA reads as TGTGCCAGCTCACCGGGGGACAGCACAGATACGCAGTATTTT. This encodes CASSPGDSTDTQYF.

Points on this clone: Its ends do not fully match the called genes, so a read error is possible. This chain uses TRBV5-6 with TRBJ2-1, with 9 bases matching TRBD1. CDR1 is SGHDT and CDR2 is YYEEEE in the germline V gene. The CDR3 consists of 16 residues. CDR3 in amino acids: CASTLIRDRDFDEQFF. DNA of the CDR3: TGTGCCAGCACCTTGATCCGGGACAGGGACTTTGATGAGCAGTTCTTC.

The chain recombines TRBV10-2 with TRBJ2-7, with D unresolved. The length of the CDR3 is 12 residues. With 2 bases removed from V and 4 bases from J, the gap between germline ends came to 6 bases. Germline V gene sequence: CDR1 WSHSY, CDR2 SAAADI. For the CDR3, the DNA is TGCGCCAGCAGTGAGGTAGAGTACGAGCAGTACTTC. It is translated as CASSEVEYEQYF.

The chain carries TRBV7-9 and TRBJ1-1; TRBD1 matches 7 bases. The germline V gene encodes CDR1 SEHNR and CDR2 FQNEAQ (reference sequence). This CDR3 has 18 residues. V gave up 5 bases and J gave up 0 bases; unmatched junction bases: 15. CDR3 sequence (DNA): TGTGCCAGCAGCAAACTCACGGGACAGATGATTATGAACACTGAAGCTTTCTTT. Translation gives CASSKLTGQMIMNTEAFF.

The chain has TRBV7-9 and TRBJ2-1; weak D call: TRBD2 (6 bases). CDR1 SEHNR and CDR2 FQNEAQ come from the germline V gene (reference sequence). V lost 4 bases, J lost 7 bases, and 23 bases lay in between. CDR3 size: 17 residues. CDR3 amino acids: CASSSPRVGGSKNEQFF. The CDR3 nucleotides are TGTGCCAGCAGCTCACCCCGAGTCGGGGGTAGTAAAAATGAGCAGTTCTTC.

The rearrangement joins TRBV27 to TRBJ2-1, with D tentatively TRBD2 (7 bases). Trimming took 4 bases from V and 7 from J, leaving 14 bases between them. The CDR3 length is 14 residues. Germline CDR1 reads MNHEY; CDR2 reads SMNVEV (reference sequence). The CDR3 loop is CASSYSRGGNEQFF. CDR3 nucleotide sequence: TGTGCCAGCAGTTACTCCAGGGGAGGGAATGAGCAGTTCTTC.

This clone occurred once. DNA for the CDR3: TGTGCCAGCAGTTTTCGTACACGGGACTCTGGAAACACCATATATTTT. Protein: CASSFRTRDSGNTIYF. J is TRBJ1-3 and V is TRBV11-2; D remains unclear. Per the germline V gene, CDR1 is SGHAT and CDR2 is FQNNGV. The CDR3 has 16 amino acids. Deletions cut 6 bases from V and 0 bases from J, with 15 bases between.

This clone is a singleton in its sample. The chain joins TRBV7-3 to TRBJ2-3, with D unclear. Looked up from germline, CDR1 is SGHTA and CDR2 is FQGTGA. This CDR3 contains 14 residues. The ends were cut back, 2 bases at V and 2 bases at J, with 8 bases in the middle. The CDR3 sequence is CASSLGLATDTQYF. CDR3 DNA: TGTGCCAGCAGCTTAGGTTTAGCCACAGATACGCAGTATTTT.

This chain links TRBV30 with TRBJ2-1; D uncertain. The CDR3 length is 13 residues. Germline V CDR1 and CDR2: GTSNPN, SVGIG (reference sequence). The V and J ends lost 1 base and 6 bases respectively, with 10 bases between them. The CDR3 coding sequence is TGTGCCTGGAGTGCGAGACCGATCAATGAGCAGTTCTTC. As protein: CAWSARPINEQFF.